This is a list of T cell receptor delta chains from one sample in a study of gammadelta T cells in human blood. TCRdb re-called the RT-PCR reads with CATT. The sample has over a thousand delta-chain clones; roughly 50% are singletons. The sequencing sample was made of Vgamma9Vdelta2 gamma-delta T cells from adult blood. These receptor sequences come from a human donor. Both conserved end residues are part of each CDR3.

j_call v_call cdr3_aa
TRDJ1 TRDV2 CACDTLLGDRGKLIF
TRDJ3 TRDV2 CACDTPTGGYASSWDTRQMFF
TRDJ1 TRDV2 CACDALGRDGTDKLIF
TRDJ3 TRDV2 CACDEPWGPSSWDTRQMFF
TRDJ1 TRDV2 CACDTGEIGGRRPLGTDKLIF
TRDJ1 TRDV2 CACDDLLGDTRELIF
TRDJ2 TRDV2 CACDTVEQGGYKVLTAQLFF
TRDJ1 TRDV2 CACDSMGTDKLIF
TRDJ3 TRDV2 CACDTVGLLGDTRSSWDTRQMFF
TRDJ1 TRDV2 CACDSILLGERGPDTDKLIF
TRDJ3 TRDV2 CACDTGWGIRDDAEGPSSWDTRQMFF
TRDJ1 TRDV2 CACAQVPVLGDPLYIIDKLIF
TRDJ1 TRDV2 CACDAISAWTPGPTVSGGYTDKLIF
TRDJ2 TRDV2 CACDTVGGLALTAQLFF
TRDJ1 TRDV2 CACDTLTGGYAVDVKLIF
TRDJ1 TRDV2 CACDILGDFDKLIF
TRDJ1 TRDV2 CACDGVPQKEADKLIF
TRDJ3 TRDV2 CACDLVLGDTSSWDTRQMFF
TRDJ1 TRDV2 CACDTPFGDQRTDKLIF
TRDJ3 TRDV2 CACDTLLGDTAWDTRQMFF
TRDJ1 TRDV2 CACDEVLGEPIKRDKLIF
TRDJ1 TRDV2 CACDTVGGGSALTDNLIF
TRDJ1 TRDV2 CACDSLVGTPKNSDKLIF
TRDJ3 TRDV1 CALGGLRYWGRNSSWDTRQMFF
TRDJ1 TRDV2 CACDTVADWGSRGDKLIF
TRDJ1 TRDV2 CACDTLLVLGGNYTDKLIF
TRDJ1 TRDV2 CACDPLGPSGTGGSTDKLIF
TRDJ1 TRDV2 CACQLLGDTRNTDKLIF
TRDJ1 TRDV2 CACDTLGDSPVADKLIF